One TCR beta chain is described in this entry. Its specificity is unknown. V shed 5 bases and J shed 3 bases, with 23 bases lying between them. The CDR3 totals 17 residues. CDR1 is SGHAT and CDR2 is FQNNGV in the germline V gene. The data were obtained in a study of cytomegalovirus exposure and HLA in healthy donors. Findings and caveats of the study: Accurate prediction of most subjects' HLA-A and HLA-B alleles from TCR beta sequences was reported. Across HLA loci, a later analysis found differing TCR association rates, with DRB1 most and HLA-C fewest.

The PCR was carried out with 60 Vbeta primers and 13 Jbeta primers. TCRdb keeps only in-frame clones here, not all; method: immunoSEQ multiplex PCR. This table holds 150,000 to 200,000 clones, roughly 80% found once. Sequenced material: PBMCs. This TCR came from a woman in her forties or fifties in good health and CMV-seronegative. V and J are TRBV11-2 and TRBJ2-7; possibly TRBD2 for D (6 bases). The CDR3 loop is CASSRSSTGDGSYEQYF. DNA for the CDR3: TGTGCCAGCAGCCGCTCTTCTACGGGGGACGGAAGCTACGAGCAGTACTTC.